The next 8 T cell receptor beta chains were all read from a single sample in a study of blood T cell repertoires in COVID-19. Sequencing was performed with immunoSEQ multiplex PCR; in TCRdb, only in-frame clones are kept and a portion is missing. The sample comprises fewer than 350,000 clones, less than 90% of which are singletons, and about 12% rests with the top ten. The source material was peripheral blood. The source of these receptors is a woman in her 30s with COVID-19, enrolled during active disease.

The chain couples TRBV10-3 to TRBJ1-2, with D possibly being TRBD1 (6 bases). This CDR3 region has 17 residues. The V gene's germline CDR1 is ENHRY and CDR2 SYGVKD. Trimming pared 2 bases from V and 1 base from J, leaving 17 bases between. The CDR3 here is CAISERDTRLSNYGYTF. CDR3 in DNA: TGTGCCATCAGTGAGAGGGACACGCGATTGAGTAACTATGGCTACACCTTC.

The V and J genes are TRBV29-1 and TRBJ1-2; D is possibly TRBD1 (6 bases). CDR1 is SQVTM, CDR2 ANQGSEA, per germline. This CDR3 is built from 13 residues. Trimming pared 7 bases from V and 6 bases from J, leaving 18 bases between. The CDR3 nucleotides read TGCAGCGGTGCCGGGACAAGGCCGGATGGCTACACCTTC. Protein: CSGAGTRPDGYTF.

In its sample, this clone was seen once. The J gene is TRBJ2-3, the V gene TRBV28; 7 nucleotides agree with TRBD1. The CDR3 has 17 residues. Germline V lookup: CDR1 MDHEN, CDR2 SYDVKM. Losses at the gene ends were 4 bases for V and 1 base for J; bases not matched to a gene: 11. In DNA form, the CDR3 reads TGTGCCAGCAGTTGGAGTGGGCAGGGGGTCGGCACAGATACGCAGTATTTT. It translates to CASSWSGQGVGTDTQYF.

The table lists this clone with a few counts. The chain is built from TRBV14 and TRBJ2-2; D uncertain. Trimming stripped 1 base from V and 1 base from J, with 7 bases between. Germline V gene data show CDR1 as SGHDN and CDR2 as FVKESK. This CDR3 has 15 amino acids. The CDR3 DNA sequence: TGTGCCAGCAGCCAAGCAGGCAGGAACACCGGGGAGCTGTTTTTT. It is translated as CASSQAGRNTGELFF.

The genes are TRBV6-5 and TRBJ2-5, with 10 nucleotides matching TRBD1. The CDR3 extends over 15 amino acids. The germline V gene encodes CDR1 MNHEY and CDR2 SVGAGI. V was pared by 2 bases and J by 1 base, with 1 base of the junction left unmatched. Here the CDR3 DNA reads TGTGCCAGCAGTTACGGGACAGGGGTCCAAGAGACCCAGTACTTC. This translates into CASSYGTGVQETQYF.

The CDR3 region is CASSLFRGELFF. The CDR3 coding sequence is TGTGCCAGCAGTTTATTCCGCGGGGAGCTGTTTTTT. The J gene is TRBJ2-2, the V gene TRBV28; no clear D gene. Germline assignment: CDR1 MDHEN and CDR2 SYDVKM. Trimming shortened V by 1 base and J by 7 bases, and 4 bases separated the two germline ends. The CDR3 sequence is 12 residues long.

J is TRBJ2-5 and V is TRBV27; D possibly corresponds to TRBD2 (7 bases). CDR1 is MNHEY and CDR2 is SMNVEV in the germline V gene (reference sequence). The CDR3 is made up of 14 amino acids. Trimming removed 7 bases from V and 4 bases from J, with 16 bases in between. CDR3 bases: TGTGCCAGCACCCGCGTTGGGGGGGCAGAGACCCAGTACTTC. It encodes CASTRVGGAETQYF.

The J gene is TRBJ1-6, the V gene TRBV2; TRBD1 matches at 8 bases. V gave up 4 bases and J gave up 9 bases; unmatched junction bases: 8. This CDR3 region has 15 residues. Germline V gene lookup returns CDR1 SNHLY and CDR2 FYNNEI. CDR3 DNA: TGTGCCAGCAGTGCGACAGGGGTGGTCGGTTCACCCCTCCACTTT. Its translation: CASSATGVVGSPLHF.